This T cell receptor (beta chain) was identified in a study of blood T cell repertoires in COVID-19. At the level of the study: Acute-phase and convalescent COVID-19 samples originated in the United States, Italy and Spain. T cells, B-cell-depleted T cells, or PBMCs provided the cDNA or gDNA that served as material.

Study processing details: Amplification of reference gene primers provided the estimated nucleated cell counts. TCRdb's table, derived via immunoSEQ multiplex PCR, lists solely in-frame clones and lacks some. V and J calls and clone size are copied from that table; D and trimming were computed from the DNA. The data contain around 200,000 clones, under 85% of them singletons. This clone was seen many times. The same CDR3 also results from other DNA sequences found in this sample. Germline V gene lookup returns CDR1 SGHTA and CDR2 FQGNSA. This CDR3 contains 13 residues. V dropped 3 bases and J dropped 1 base, with 6 bases sitting between them.

This chain joins TRBV7-2 and TRBJ1-1; D possibly corresponds to TRBD1 (5 bases). This sequence was found in a woman aged 80 or over with acute or convalescent COVID-19. The specimen sequenced was peripheral blood. CDR3 bases: TGTGCCAGCAGCTTGACAGAGAACACTGAAGCTTTCTTT. As protein: CASSLTENTEAFF.